The 23 T cell receptor beta chains given below trace back to one sample, sequenced in a study of shared clonotypes between healthy human individuals (dated by TCRdb to 2020 to 2022). The library was obtained by the immunoSEQ multiplex PCR assay. In its TCRdb copy, this immuneACCESS table keeps in-frame sequences only and misses some clones. Where compared with another copy, unresolved V genes explain less than half of these, and the others have no known cause. Counted in this sample were under 2,500,000 clones; 90% to 97% of them appeared once. The ten largest make up over 0.1% of the sample. Sequencing used naive CD4+ T cells sorted from blood. Read against the paper, the sample's cell subset or site label means: CD45RA+ positively selected. These receptors all stem from a young man in good health.

CDR3 amino acids: CAWSGFYEQYF. The CDR3 nucleotides read TGTGCCTGGTCAGGTTTCTACGAGCAGTACTTC. V is TRBV30 and J is TRBJ2-7; D remains ambiguous. This CDR3 contains 11 residues. Germline V gene lookup returns CDR1 GTSNPN and CDR2 SVGIG (reference sequence). V was pared by 5 bases and J by 3 bases, with 8 bases between.

This chain links TRBV18 with TRBJ2-7, with D possibly matching TRBD2 (6 bases). Trimming removed 3 bases from V and 1 base from J, with 13 bases in between. The germline gives CDR1 KGHSH, CDR2 LQKENI. The CDR3 consists of 15 residues. Written as DNA, the CDR3 is TGTGCCAGCTCACCTTTGATAGCGGTGTCCTACGAGCAGTACTTC. Translating gives CASSPLIAVSYEQYF.

CDR3 sequence reads: CASSRNPGTGNSPLHF. In DNA form, the CDR3 reads TGTGCCAGCAGCCGAAACCCCGGGACGGGGAATTCACCCCTCCACTTT. The rearrangement links TRBV5-6 to TRBJ1-6; a weak D match, TRBD1 (5 bases). Germline V CDR1 and CDR2: SGHDT, YYEEEE. The V gene lost 4 bases and the J gene lost 7 bases, with 18 bases spanning the gap. The CDR3 loop spans 16 amino acids.

This rearrangement joins TRBV5-4 to TRBJ2-5, with D perhaps being TRBD1 or TRBD2 (5 bases each). CDR1 and CDR2 from the germline V gene are SGHNT and YYREEE (reference sequence). This CDR3 spans 12 amino acids. V lost 3 bases and J 6 bases, leaving 9 bases between the germline ends. The CDR3, as DNA: TGTGCCAGCAGCTGGGACGGGCAGACCCAGTACTTC. It is translated as CASSWDGQTQYF.

Only one count was recorded for this clone. The J gene is TRBJ1-1, the V gene TRBV5-1, with D hard to call. Germline CDR1 reads SGHRS; CDR2 reads YFSETQ. The CDR3 has 14 residues. V lost 0 bases, J lost 5 bases, and 11 bases lay in between. CDR3 sequence reads: CASSLAKGMTEAFF. The CDR3, as DNA: TGCGCCAGCAGCTTGGCCAAGGGAATGACTGAAGCTTTCTTT. The whole variable domain, filled in from reference TRBV5-1 and TRBJ1-1, reads KAGVTQTPRYLIKTRGQQVTLSCSPISGHRSVSWYQQTPGQGLQFLFEYFSETQRNKGNFPGRFSGRQFSNSRSEMNVSTLELGDSALYLCASSLAKGMTEAFFGQGTRLTVV.

The CDR3 coding sequence is TGCGCCAGCAGCTTCAGCGGGGGCCAAATTCAAGAGACCCAGTACTTC. Translating gives CASSFSGGQIQETQYF. This chain links TRBV5-1 with TRBJ2-5, with 8 nucleotides matching TRBD2. The germline V gene has CDR1 SGHRS and CDR2 YFSETQ. This CDR3 spans 16 amino acids. Unmatched junction bases numbered 8, after V lost 2 bases and J lost 2 bases.

The chain links TRBV5-1 to TRBJ2-7; TRBD1 matches 7 bases. The trim removed 4 bases at V and 3 bases at J, leaving 10 bases unmatched. The germline gives CDR1 SGHRS, CDR2 YFSETQ. The CDR3 sequence is 15 residues long. The CDR3 sequence: CASSIQGGPYYEQYF. CDR3 sequence (DNA): TGCGCCAGCAGCATCCAAGGGGGCCCTTACTACGAGCAGTACTTC.

The rearrangement uses TRBV6-5 and TRBJ1-1; 11 nucleotides align to TRBD1. This CDR3 contains 14 residues. CDR1 is MNHEY, CDR2 SVGAGI, per germline. V trimming: 6 bases; J trimming: 6 bases; junction bases outside the gene matches: 6. The CDR3 bases are TGTGCCAGCAGATACCGGGACAGGGGGGCTGAAGCTTTCTTT. Residues: CASRYRDRGAEAFF.

The gene calls are TRBV14 and TRBJ2-7; 7 bases are shared with TRBD1. The CDR3 covers 14 residues. Germline trimming cut 4 bases from V and 4 bases from J; bases unmatched to any gene: 7. Germline CDR1 SGHDN, CDR2 FVKESK. CDR3 sequence: CASSRMGQIYEQYF. DNA for the CDR3: TGTGCCAGCAGCCGGATGGGACAGATATACGAGCAGTACTTC. Supplemented by reference TRBV14 and TRBJ2-7, the full variable domain reads EAGVTQFPSHSVIEKGQTVTLRCDPISGHDNLYWYRRVMGKEIKFLLHFVKESKQDESGMPNNRFLAERTGGTYSTLKVQPAELEDSGVYFCASSRMGQIYEQYFGPGTRLTVT.

The rearrangement joins TRBV30 to TRBJ2-3, with a weak D call TRBD2 (6 bases). Germline V gene lookup returns CDR1 GTSNPN and CDR2 SVGIG (reference sequence). The CDR3 runs 13 residues. V was trimmed by 2 bases and J by 9 bases, leaving 15 bases between them. In DNA form, the CDR3 reads TGTGCCTGGAGTATCGGGAGCGCAGGGACGCAGTATTTT. As protein: CAWSIGSAGTQYF.

The genes are TRBV5-1 and TRBJ2-1; TRBD1 is a possible D gene (5 bases). The V end was cut by 1 base, the J end by 6 bases, with 8 bases between. The CDR3 is 13 amino acids. CDR1 and CDR2 from the germline V gene are SGHRS and YFSETQ. The CDR3 nucleotides are TGCGCCAGCAGCTTGCCAGGGATCAATGAGCAGTTCTTC. Translating it yields CASSLPGINEQFF.

In regard to this clone: Other DNA sequences within the sample encode an identical CDR3. This chain links TRBV13 with TRBJ2-2; a possible D gene is TRBD2 (6 bases). Trimming removed 3 bases at V and 1 base at J, with 6 bases between. CDR3 length: 14 residues. Germline V lookup: CDR1 PRHDT, CDR2 FYEKMQ (reference sequence). In nucleotides, the CDR3 is TGTGCCAGCAGCTTGGGGGGGAACACCGGGGAGCTGTTTTTT. Its protein product is CASSLGGNTGELFF.

J is TRBJ2-2 and V is TRBV6-1; weak D call: TRBD1 (6 bases). The germline CDR1 and CDR2 sequences are MNHNS and SASEGT. The CDR3 length is 15 residues. Trimming removed 3 bases at V and 2 bases at J, with 10 bases between. CDR3 protein: CASSEGQPNTGELFF. Written as DNA, the CDR3 is TGTGCCAGCAGTGAGGGACAACCTAACACCGGGGAGCTGTTTTTT.

For the CDR3, the DNA is TGTGCCTGGAGTGTAGTAGCGACAGAAGCTTTCTTT. Translated: CAWSVVATEAFF. V gene TRBV30 combines with J gene TRBJ1-1; D is undetermined. There are 12 residues in the CDR3. Germline CDR1 reads GTSNPN; CDR2 reads SVGIG (reference sequence). V lost 0 bases to trimming and J lost 8 bases, with 10 bases between them.

The rearrangement links TRBV30 to TRBJ2-7, with 8 nucleotides matching TRBD2. V shed 0 bases, J shed 4 bases, and the junction held 5 bases outside the gene matches. The CDR3 is made up of 14 amino acids. CDR1 is GTSNPN, CDR2 SVGIG, per germline (reference sequence). The CDR3 DNA reads TGTGCCTGGAGTGTAGGAAGCGGGAGTTACGAGCAGTACTTC. Encoded protein: CAWSVGSGSYEQYF. The full variable domain, in which reference TRBV30 and TRBJ2-7 provide the parts outside the CDR3, is SQTIHQWPATLVQPVGSPLSLECTVEGTSNPNLYWYRQAAGRGLQLLFYSVGIGQISSEVPQNLSASRPQDRQFILSSKKLLLSDSGFYLCAWSVGSGSYEQYFGPGTRLTVT.

V and J are TRBV19 and TRBJ1-6; no reliable D call. The CDR3 length is 13 residues. Looked up from germline, CDR1 is LNHDA and CDR2 is SQIVND (reference sequence). V lost 1 base and J lost 8, with 6 bases in between. In DNA, the CDR3 is TGTGCCAGTAGTATAGGCACCGATTCACCCCTCCACTTT. It is translated as CASSIGTDSPLHF.

The chain recombines TRBV30 with TRBJ2-5; TRBD2 matches 12 bases. CDR1 is GTSNPN and CDR2 is SVGIG in the germline V gene (reference sequence). The V gene end was trimmed by 4 bases and the J gene end by 5 bases; junction bases not matched to a gene: 8. This CDR3 contains 15 residues. The CDR3 DNA is TGTGCCTGGAACCGACTAGCGGGAGTCCGTGAGACCCAGTACTTC. Its translation is CAWNRLAGVRETQYF.

In the case of this clone: Other nucleotide sequences in the sample specify the same CDR3. The chain is built from TRBV18 and TRBJ1-1; D unresolved. Germline lookup yields CDR1 KGHSH and CDR2 LQKENI. This CDR3 is 14 amino acids long. V dropped 6 bases and J dropped 1 base, with 12 bases sitting between them. Written as DNA, the CDR3 is TGTGCCAGCTCCCCTCTCCCAGGGAACACTGAAGCTTTCTTT. This gives the protein CASSPLPGNTEAFF.

The chain recombines TRBV7-9 with TRBJ2-7, with TRBD2 as a possible D gene (6 bases). V dropped 3 bases and J dropped 3 bases, with 12 bases sitting between them. This CDR3 region has 14 residues. Germline CDR1 SEHNR, CDR2 FQNEAQ (reference sequence). This chain's CDR3 is CASSFSGLVYEQYF. In DNA, the CDR3 is TGTGCCAGCAGCTTCTCGGGACTCGTCTACGAGCAGTACTTC.

V usage is TRBV11-2 and J usage is TRBJ2-7; D ambiguous. The V end lost 5 bases, the J end lost 5 bases, and 16 bases lay between the germline ends. The CDR3 consists of 14 residues. The germline gives CDR1 SGHAT, CDR2 FQNNGV. The CDR3 reads CASSHPRNPHEQYF. In DNA form, the CDR3 reads TGTGCCAGCAGCCACCCCAGGAATCCCCACGAGCAGTACTTC.

This clone was picked up one time. The chain recombines TRBV5-1 with TRBJ2-1, with 9 bases lining up with TRBD1. CDR1 is SGHRS and CDR2 is YFSETQ in the germline V gene. The CDR3 consists of 15 residues. V lost 2 bases and J lost 12; bases outside the gene matches: 12. CDR3 nucleotides: TGCGCCAGCAGCTTCCGGGACAGGGACCTAAGCATGCAGTTCTTC. This sequence encodes CASSFRDRDLSMQFF.

Note on this clone: Additional DNA sequences in this sample encode the identical CDR3. The V call is TRBV11-1, the J call TRBJ2-5, with 15 positions matching TRBD2. J lost 2 bases, V lost 4 bases, and 2 bases had no gene match. The CDR3 length is 16 residues. CDR1 is SGHAT and CDR2 is FQDESV in the germline V gene (reference sequence). The CDR3 sequence: CASSSGLAGGQETQYF. The DNA for the CDR3 is TGTGCCAGCAGCTCGGGACTAGCGGGGGGTCAAGAGACCCAGTACTTC.

The V gene is TRBV30, the J gene TRBJ2-2; D not resolved. The CDR3 contains 14 residues. CDR1 and CDR2 from the germline V gene are GTSNPN and SVGIG (reference sequence). The V gene lost 0 bases and the J gene lost 6 bases, with 11 bases spanning the gap. The CDR3 DNA reads TGTGCCTGGAGTGTACCCCTAAAGTCCGGGGAGCTGTTTTTT. It specifies CAWSVPLKSGELFF.